The 16 T cell receptor beta chains listed next were all sequenced from one sample in a study of T cell repertoires in cytomegalovirus infection. These receptors are not linked to any known antigen. TCRdb independently ran MiXCR on the reads; one entry per CDR3 protein. The table records about 920,000 distinct CDR3 sequences, roughly a third of them present only once. Sequences were derived from cultured CD8+ T cells from PBMCs, sampled from culture after CMV antigen stimulation. All receptors derive from a human donor in good health (CMV status not recorded). Some clones in this sample may be carry-over from other donors' samples.

This clonotype was seen many times. The rearrangement uses TRBV11-1 and TRBJ2-7; 10 bases are a match to TRBD1. Germline V gene sequence: CDR1 SGHAT, CDR2 FQDESV (reference sequence). V lost 5 bases and J lost 9; bases outside the gene matches: 4. The CDR3 consists of 12 residues. CDR3 amino acids: CASSKGTGAQYV. The DNA for the CDR3 is TGTGCCAGCAGCAAAGGGACAGGGGCGCAGTACGTC.

The chain links TRBV19 to TRBJ2-3; no reliable D call. CDR3 length: 16 residues. Germline V CDR1 and CDR2: LNHDA, SQIVND (reference sequence). Trimming cost V 2 bases and J 0 bases, with 12 bases left between them. The CDR3 DNA sequence: TGTGCCAGTAGTATACTGGGCGGCCCTAGCACAGATACGCAGTATTTT. Residues: CASSILGGPSTDTQYF. The variable domain in full, completed from reference TRBV19 and TRBJ2-3, reads DGGITQSPKYLFRKEGQNVTLSCEQNLNHDAMYWYRQDPGQGLRLIYYSQIVNDFQKGDIAEGYSVSREKKESFPLTVTSAQKNPTAFYLCASSILGGPSTDTQYFGPGTRLTVL.

The table lists this clonotype with a few counts. The genes are TRBV25-1 and TRBJ2-6; D perhaps matches TRBD1 (5 bases). Trimming removed 3 bases from V and 0 bases from J, with 18 bases in between. Germline lookup yields CDR1 MGHDK and CDR2 SYGVNS. The CDR3 loop spans 19 amino acids. The CDR3 DNA reads as TGTGCCAGCAGTGACATAGACAGACGCCAAAGCTCTGGGGCCAACGTCCTGACTTTC. Translating it yields CASSDIDRRQSSGANVLTF.

This clonotype turned up a few times. V is TRBV5-4 and J is TRBJ2-1; perhaps D is TRBD1 or TRBD2 (6 bases each). The CDR3 runs to 14 residues. Germline CDR1 and CDR2: SGHNT and YYREEE (reference sequence). Trimming took 7 bases from V and 6 from J, leaving 17 bases between them. The DNA of the CDR3 is TGTGCCAGCGCCGGGAGACAGGATCGCAATGAGCAGTTCTTC. This codes for CASAGRQDRNEQFF.

This clonotype was recorded a few times. The J gene is TRBJ1-2, the V gene TRBV15; 8 bases line up with TRBD1. The junction had 3 bases not matched to a gene; V was cut back by 3 bases and J by 3 bases. Germline assignment: CDR1 LNHNV and CDR2 YYDKDF (reference sequence). This CDR3 has 14 amino acids. For the CDR3, the DNA is TGTGCCACCAGCAGGGACAGGGATTACTATGGCTACACCTTC. It specifies CATSRDRDYYGYTF. The full variable domain, rest sourced from reference TRBV15 and TRBJ1-2, is DAMVIQNPRYQVTQFGKPVTLSCSQTLNHNVMYWYQQKSSQAPKLLFHYYDKDFNNEADTPDNFQSRRPNTSFCFLDIRSPGLGDTAMYLCATSRDRDYYGYTFGSGTRLTVV.

This clonotype was found a few times. The chain is built from TRBV2 and TRBJ1-1; TRBD1 aligns across 11 bases. Germline V gene sequence: CDR1 SNHLY, CDR2 FYNNEI. J lost 6 bases, V lost 5 bases, and 14 bases had no gene match. This CDR3 is built from 17 residues. The CDR3 sequence is CASSHDFPGQGGPEAFF. The CDR3 nucleotides read TGTGCCAGCAGTCATGATTTCCCGGGACAGGGGGGACCTGAAGCTTTCTTT. Full variable domain (rest looked up from reference TRBV2 and TRBJ1-1): EPEVTQTPSHQVTQMGQEVILRCVPISNHLYFYWYRQILGQKVEFLVSFYNNEISEKSEIFDDQFSVERPDGSNFTLKIRSTKLEDSAMYFCASSHDFPGQGGPEAFFGQGTRLTVV.

This clonotype was detected a few times. V usage is TRBV19 and J usage is TRBJ1-1; a weak D match, TRBD1 (5 bases). Germline CDR1 is LNHDA and CDR2 is SQIVND (reference sequence). The CDR3 spans 13 residues. The V and J ends lost 1 base and 4 bases respectively, with 7 bases between them. The CDR3 loop is CASSIAGSTEAFF. CDR3 in DNA: TGTGCCAGTAGTATAGCAGGGTCCACTGAAGCTTTCTTT.

The rearrangement links TRBV4-1 to TRBJ2-7; 10 positions agree with TRBD1. This CDR3 is built from 15 residues. The ends lost 3 bases at V and 7 bases at J; junction bases unmatched: 9. Germline-derived CDR1 and CDR2 are MGHRA and YSYEKL. In DNA form, the CDR3 reads TGCGCCAGCAGCCACGACCGACAGGGGGCTGGGGAGCAGTACTTC. The encoded protein is CASSHDRQGAGEQYF.

V usage is TRBV3-1 and J usage is TRBJ2-3; no reliable D call. The V end lost 0 bases, the J end lost 6 bases, and 7 bases lay between the germline ends. From germline, CDR1 is LGHDT and CDR2 YNNKEL (reference sequence). CDR3 length equals 13 residues. For the CDR3, the DNA is TGTGCCAGCAGCCAAGATGGGTGGGATACGCAGTATTTT. Protein sequence: CASSQDGWDTQYF.

In this sample, this clonotype turned up many times. The chain links TRBV24-1 to TRBJ2-5; TRBD1 might be the D (6 bases). The CDR3 extends over 15 amino acids. The ends were cut back, 4 bases at V and 5 bases at J, with 16 bases in the middle. Looked up from germline, CDR1 is KGHDR and CDR2 is SFDVKD. The CDR3 coding sequence is TGTGCCACCAGTGAACCAGGACAGAGTAAGGAGACCCAGTACTTC. Protein sequence: CATSEPGQSKETQYF.

The chain recombines TRBV6-2 or TRBV6-3 with TRBJ1-5; D is undetermined. This CDR3 has 14 amino acids. Trimming pared 6 bases from V and 1 base from J, leaving 10 bases between. CDR1 and CDR2 from the germline V gene are MNHEY and SVGEGT. DNA of the CDR3: TGTGCCAGCAGCTTCGACATCAGCAATCAGCCCCAGCATTTT. This sequence encodes CASSFDISNQPQHF.

The table lists this clonotype with many counts. This chain uses TRBV24-1 with TRBJ1-3; D remains unclear. Trimming pared 8 bases from V and 4 bases from J, leaving 5 bases between. Germline V CDR1 and CDR2: KGHDR, SFDVKD. The CDR3 spans 11 residues. The CDR3 spells CATIGGNTIYF. The DNA for the CDR3 is TGTGCCACCATCGGAGGAAACACCATATATTTT.

This clonotype came up a few times. J is TRBJ2-1 and V is TRBV11-2, with 12 bases identical to TRBD2. The V and J ends lost 3 bases and 6 bases, in that order; junction bases with no gene match: 6. The CDR3 totals 16 residues. Germline CDR1 is SGHAT and CDR2 is FQNNGV. CDR3 DNA: TGTGCCAGCAGCTTCGCGACTAGCGGGGGCCCCAATGAGCAGTTCTTC. It encodes CASSFATSGGPNEQFF.

The chain is built from TRBV10-3 and TRBJ2-1; 9 nucleotides align to TRBD2. This CDR3 has 15 amino acids. V lost 10 bases and J lost 6; bases outside the gene matches: 13. CDR1 ENHRY and CDR2 SYGVKD come from the germline V gene. For the CDR3, the DNA is TGTGCCACGACGCCGAGCGGGGGGCTCTGCAATGAGCAGTTCTTC. Translation: CATTPSGGLCNEQFF.

The CDR3 sequence is CASSLPTTDLDTEAFF. DNA of the CDR3: TGTGCCAGCAGCCTACCGACAACAGATCTTGACACTGAAGCTTTCTTT. The chain uses TRBV28 and TRBJ1-1; D not resolved. Germline V gene sequence: CDR1 MDHEN, CDR2 SYDVKM. CDR3 size: 16 residues. V lost 6 bases, J lost 3 bases, and 20 bases lay in between.

This clonotype was recorded a few times. V gene TRBV12-3 or TRBV12-4 combines with J gene TRBJ2-5, with 7 bases aligning to TRBD1. With V trimmed by 6 bases and J by 5 bases, 9 bases remained unmatched. The CDR3 is 14 residues long. This CDR3 is CASRRDRRPETQYF. The CDR3 bases are TGTGCCAGCAGAAGGGACAGAAGGCCTGAGACCCAGTACTTC.